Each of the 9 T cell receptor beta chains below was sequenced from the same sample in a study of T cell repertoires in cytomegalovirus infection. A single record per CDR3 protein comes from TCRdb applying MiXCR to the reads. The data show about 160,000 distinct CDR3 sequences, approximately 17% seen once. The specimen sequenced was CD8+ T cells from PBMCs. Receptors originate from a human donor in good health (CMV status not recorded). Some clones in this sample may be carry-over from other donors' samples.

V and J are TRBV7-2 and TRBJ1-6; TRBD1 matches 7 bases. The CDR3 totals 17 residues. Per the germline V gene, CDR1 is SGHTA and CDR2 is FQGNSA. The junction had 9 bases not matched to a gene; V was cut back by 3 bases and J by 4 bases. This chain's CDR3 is CASSFLVDRVYNSPLHF. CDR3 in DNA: TGTGCCAGCAGCTTCCTCGTCGACAGGGTATATAATTCACCCCTCCACTTT.

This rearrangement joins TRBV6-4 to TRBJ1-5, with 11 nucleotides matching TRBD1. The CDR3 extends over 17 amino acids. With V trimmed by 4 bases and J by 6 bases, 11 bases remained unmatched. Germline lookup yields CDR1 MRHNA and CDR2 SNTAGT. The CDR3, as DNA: TGTGCCAGCAGTGCGATGAACCGGGACAGGGGGTCTCAGCCCCAGCATTTT. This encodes CASSAMNRDRGSQPQHF.

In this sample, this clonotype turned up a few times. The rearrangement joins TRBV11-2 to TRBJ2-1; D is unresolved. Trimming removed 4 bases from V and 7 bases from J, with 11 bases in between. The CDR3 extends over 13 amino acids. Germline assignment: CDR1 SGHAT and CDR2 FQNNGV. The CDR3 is CASSYNGQNEQFF. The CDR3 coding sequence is TGTGCCAGCAGCTACAACGGGCAAAATGAGCAGTTCTTC.

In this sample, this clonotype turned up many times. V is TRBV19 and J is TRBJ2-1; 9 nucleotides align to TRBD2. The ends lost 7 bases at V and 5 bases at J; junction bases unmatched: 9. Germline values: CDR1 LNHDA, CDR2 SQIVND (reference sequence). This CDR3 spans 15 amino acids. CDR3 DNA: TGTGCCAGTACCCCCCTAGCGGGAAGGGACAATGAGCAGTTCTTC. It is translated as CASTPLAGRDNEQFF. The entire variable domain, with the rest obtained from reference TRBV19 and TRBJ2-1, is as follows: DGGITQSPKYLFRKEGQNVTLSCEQNLNHDAMYWYRQDPGQGLRLIYYSQIVNDFQKGDIAEGYSVSREKKESFPLTVTSAQKNPTAFYLCASTPLAGRDNEQFFGPGTRLTVL.

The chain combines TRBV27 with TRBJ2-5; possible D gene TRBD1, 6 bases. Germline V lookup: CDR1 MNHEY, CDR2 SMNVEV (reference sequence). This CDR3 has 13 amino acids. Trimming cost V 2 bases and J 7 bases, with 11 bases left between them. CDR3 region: CASSLRQAGTQYF. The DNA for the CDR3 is TGTGCCAGCAGTTTAAGACAGGCGGGGACCCAGTACTTC.

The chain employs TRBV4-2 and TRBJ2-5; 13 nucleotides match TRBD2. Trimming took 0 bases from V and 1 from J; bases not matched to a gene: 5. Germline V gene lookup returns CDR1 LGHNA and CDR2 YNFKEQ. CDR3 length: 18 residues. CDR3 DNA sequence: TGTGCCAGCAGCCAAGATCCCACTAGCGGGAGGGCCCAAGAGACCCAGTACTTC. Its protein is CASSQDPTSGRAQETQYF.

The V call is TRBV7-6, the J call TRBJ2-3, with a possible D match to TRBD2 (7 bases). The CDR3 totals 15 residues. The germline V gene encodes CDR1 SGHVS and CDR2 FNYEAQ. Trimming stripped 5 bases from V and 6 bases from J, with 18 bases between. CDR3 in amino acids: CASSPDFSGGDTQYF. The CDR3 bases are TGTGCCAGCAGCCCGGACTTTTCGGGGGGCGATACGCAGTATTTT.

The CDR3 DNA reads TGTGCCACTAAAGACAGTTCCTACTATGGCTACACCTTC. It encodes CATKDSSYYGYTF. The rearrangement joins TRBV7-2 to TRBJ1-2, with D maybe TRBD1 (5 bases). The CDR3 runs to 13 residues. V dropped 10 bases and J dropped 3 bases, with 15 bases sitting between them. From germline, CDR1 is SGHTA and CDR2 FQGNSA.

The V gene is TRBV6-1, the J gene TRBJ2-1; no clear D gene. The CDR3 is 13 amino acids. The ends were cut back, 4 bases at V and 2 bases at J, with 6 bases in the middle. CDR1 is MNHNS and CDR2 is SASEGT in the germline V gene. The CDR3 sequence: CASSGQAYNEQFF. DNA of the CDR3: TGTGCCAGCAGTGGGCAAGCCTACAATGAGCAGTTCTTC.